The source of this T cell receptor beta chain is a study of T cell responses to AZD1222 COVID-19 vaccine. Whole-study results and caveats: The study identified only five to seven AZD1222 recipients as seropositive at baseline.

A remark on this clone: Its antigen remains unknown.

This table comes from immunoSEQ multiplex PCR, and its TCRdb copy is limited to in-frame clones, with some not included. The sample consists of about 130,000 clones, 92% of them appearing once. The CDR3 sequence is 13 residues long. CDR1 SGHNT and CDR2 YYREEE come from the germline V gene (reference sequence). V shed 3 bases and J shed 3 bases, with 8 bases lying between them. This clonotype was sampled from an adult in good health. The J gene is TRBJ2-3, the V gene TRBV5-4; no definite D call. Specimen: peripheral blood, collected on day 0 of AZD1222 vaccination. CDR3 sequence reads: CASSSFRTDTQYF. The CDR3 DNA sequence: TGTGCCAGCAGCTCCTTCCGTACAGATACGCAGTATTTT.